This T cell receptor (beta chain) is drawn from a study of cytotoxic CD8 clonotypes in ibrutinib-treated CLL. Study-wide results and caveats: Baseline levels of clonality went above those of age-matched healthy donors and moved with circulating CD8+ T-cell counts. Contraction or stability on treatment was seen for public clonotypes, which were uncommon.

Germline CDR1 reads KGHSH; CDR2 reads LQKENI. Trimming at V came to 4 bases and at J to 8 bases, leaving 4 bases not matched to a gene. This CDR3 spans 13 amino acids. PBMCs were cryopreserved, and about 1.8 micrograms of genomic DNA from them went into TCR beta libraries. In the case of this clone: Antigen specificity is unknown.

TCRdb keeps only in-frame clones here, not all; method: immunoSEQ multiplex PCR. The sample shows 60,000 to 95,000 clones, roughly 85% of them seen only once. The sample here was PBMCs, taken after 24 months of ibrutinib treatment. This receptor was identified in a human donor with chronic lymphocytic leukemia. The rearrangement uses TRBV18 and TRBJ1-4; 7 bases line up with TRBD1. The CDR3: CASSRQGDEKLFF. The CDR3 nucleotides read TGTGCCAGCTCACGGCAGGGGGACGAAAAACTGTTTTTT.